This TCR beta chain appears in the sequencing data of a study of human T cells and chemical hapten exposure. Across the whole study: Patch testing placed 0.01% DPC on the upper back, with readings at 6 days.

Time point in this sample: patch test 1, 2 weeks after DPC sensitization. The treatment here: therapeutic diphenylcyclopropenone sensitization with weekly scalp DPC. Germline V gives CDR1 SQVTM, CDR2 ANQGSEA. Between the trimmed V and J ends, which lost 4 bases and 1 base, there was a span of 19 bases. This CDR3 region has 16 residues. Each CDR3 protein is one row after TCRdb ran MiXCR on the RACE reads. This table has 45,000 to 60,000 distinct CDR3 sequences, over 7.5% appearing once. The sample holds a few counts of this clonotype. The clonotype comes from a woman in her thirties or forties with alopecia areata. Some clones in this sample may be carry-over from other donors' samples. Sequences were derived from whole blood, sampled in connection with sensitization to the hapten diphenylcyclopropenone (DPC). The rearrangement joins TRBV29-1 to TRBJ1-1, with D tentatively TRBD1 (6 bases). This CDR3 reads CSVVGGVLIRNTEAFF. CDR3 in DNA: TGCAGCGTTGTGGGGGGCGTTTTGATTCGGAACACTGAAGCTTTCTTT.